These 3 T cell receptor beta chains were sequenced from one sample in a study of neoadjuvant anti-PD-1 for oral cavity cancer. The time point is: after neoadjuvant nivolumab, at surgical resection. Some clones are missing from TCRdb's copy, which holds only in-frame ones; the method was immunoSEQ multiplex PCR. This sample carries over 11,000 clones, roughly 82% of them seen once, and the ten largest clones take 2% to 2.5%. Sequencing was performed on PBMCs, taken after nivolumab (anti-PD-1) treatment. All receptors come from a person aged 35 to 85 with oral cavity squamous cell carcinoma.

The chain combines TRBV9 with TRBJ2-3; 14 bases match TRBD2. CDR3 length equals 17 residues. V lost 2 bases and J lost 4; bases outside the gene matches: 6. CDR1 and CDR2 from the germline V gene are SGDLS and YYNGEE. The CDR3 is CASSVSGTSGGSDTQYF. CDR3 bases: TGTGCCAGCAGCGTCTCCGGGACTAGCGGGGGATCAGATACGCAGTATTTT.

The chain is built from TRBV2 and TRBJ1-5; no reliable D call. This CDR3 spans 14 amino acids. Germline loops: CDR1 SNHLY, CDR2 FYNNEI. Trimming left V 6 bases short and J 6 bases short, with 15 bases between. In nucleotides, the CDR3 is TGTGCCAGCAGCTGGGTGCCGTGGGGTCAGCCCCAGCATTTT. Translation: CASSWVPWGQPQHF.

The chain has TRBV19 and TRBJ2-3; D remains ambiguous. The germline CDR1 and CDR2 sequences are LNHDA and SQIVND (reference sequence). This CDR3 is 13 amino acids long. With 7 bases removed from V and 3 bases from J, the gap between germline ends came to 11 bases. The CDR3 reads CASTLTVTDTQYF. Here the CDR3 DNA reads TGTGCCAGTACCCTTACCGTTACAGATACGCAGTATTTT.